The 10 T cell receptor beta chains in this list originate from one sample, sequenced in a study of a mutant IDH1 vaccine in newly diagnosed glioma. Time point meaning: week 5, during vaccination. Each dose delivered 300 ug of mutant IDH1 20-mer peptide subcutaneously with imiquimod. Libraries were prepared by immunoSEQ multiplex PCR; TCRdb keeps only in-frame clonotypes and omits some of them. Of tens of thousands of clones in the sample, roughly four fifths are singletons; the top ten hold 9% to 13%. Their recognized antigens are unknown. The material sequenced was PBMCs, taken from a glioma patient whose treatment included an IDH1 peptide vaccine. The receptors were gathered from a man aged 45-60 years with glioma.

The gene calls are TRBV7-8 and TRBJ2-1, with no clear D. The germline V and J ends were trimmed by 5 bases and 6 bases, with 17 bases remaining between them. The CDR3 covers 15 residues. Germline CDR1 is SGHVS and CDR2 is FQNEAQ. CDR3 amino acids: CASSAPRFSANEQFF. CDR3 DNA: TGTGCCAGCAGCGCCCCCCGGTTTTCGGCCAATGAGCAGTTCTTC.

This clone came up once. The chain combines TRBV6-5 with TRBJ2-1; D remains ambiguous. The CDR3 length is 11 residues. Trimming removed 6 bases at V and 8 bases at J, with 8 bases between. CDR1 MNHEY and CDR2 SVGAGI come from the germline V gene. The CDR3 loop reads CASRPRDEQFF. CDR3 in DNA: TGTGCCAGCAGGCCCCGTGATGAGCAGTTCTTC.

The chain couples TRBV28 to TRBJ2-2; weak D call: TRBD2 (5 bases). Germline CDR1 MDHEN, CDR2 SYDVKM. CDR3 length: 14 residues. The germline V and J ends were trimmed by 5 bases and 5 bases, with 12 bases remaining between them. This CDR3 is CASSAPRGTGELFF. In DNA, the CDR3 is TGTGCCAGCAGTGCCCCCCGGGGAACCGGGGAGCTGTTTTTT.

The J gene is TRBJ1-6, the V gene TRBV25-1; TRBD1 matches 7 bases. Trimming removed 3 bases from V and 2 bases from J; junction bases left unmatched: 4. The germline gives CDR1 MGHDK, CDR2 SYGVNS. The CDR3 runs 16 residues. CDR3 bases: TGTGCCAGCAGTGATCGGGGACAGACCTATAATTCACCCCTCCACTTT. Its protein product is CASSDRGQTYNSPLHF.

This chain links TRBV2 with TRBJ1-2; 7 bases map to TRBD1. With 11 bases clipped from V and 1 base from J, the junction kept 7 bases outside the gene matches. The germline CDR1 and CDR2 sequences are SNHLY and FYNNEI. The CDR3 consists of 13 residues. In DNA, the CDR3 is TGTGCCGGCGGGCAGGGGGTTAACTATGGCTACACCTTC. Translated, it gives CAGGQGVNYGYTF.

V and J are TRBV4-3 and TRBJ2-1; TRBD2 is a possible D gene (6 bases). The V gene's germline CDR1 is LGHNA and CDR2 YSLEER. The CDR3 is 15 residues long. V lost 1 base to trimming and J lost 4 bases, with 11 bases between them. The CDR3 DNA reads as TGCGCCAGCAGCCAAGGCGCCGGGACTTACAATGAGCAGTTCTTC. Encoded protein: CASSQGAGTYNEQFF.

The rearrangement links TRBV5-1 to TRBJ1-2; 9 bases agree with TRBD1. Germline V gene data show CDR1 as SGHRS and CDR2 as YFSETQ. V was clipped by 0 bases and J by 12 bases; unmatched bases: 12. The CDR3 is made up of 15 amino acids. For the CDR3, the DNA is TGCGCCAGCAGCTTGGACCCACTACAGGGGGCCGATCACACCTTC. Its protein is CASSLDPLQGADHTF.

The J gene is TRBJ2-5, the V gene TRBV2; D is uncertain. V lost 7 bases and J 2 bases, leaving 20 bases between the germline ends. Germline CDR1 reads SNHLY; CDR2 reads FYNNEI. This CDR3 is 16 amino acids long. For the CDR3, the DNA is TGTGCCAGCAACCGTCTGGCCTCAGCTCTTCAAGAGACCCAGTACTTC. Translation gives CASNRLASALQETQYF.

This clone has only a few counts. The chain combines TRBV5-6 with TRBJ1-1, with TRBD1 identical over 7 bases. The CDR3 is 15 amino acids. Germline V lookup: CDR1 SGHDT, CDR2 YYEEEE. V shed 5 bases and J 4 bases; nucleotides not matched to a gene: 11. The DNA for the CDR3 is TGTGCCAGCAGGGGGGACAGACGAGGGGGCACTGAAGCTTTCTTT. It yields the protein CASRGDRRGGTEAFF.

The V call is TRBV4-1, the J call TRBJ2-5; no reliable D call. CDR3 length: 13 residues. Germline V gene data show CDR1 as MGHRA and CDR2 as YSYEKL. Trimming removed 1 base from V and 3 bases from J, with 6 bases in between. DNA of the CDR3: TGCGCCAGCAGCCAAGTCCCTAAAGAGACCCAGTACTTC. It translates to CASSQVPKETQYF.